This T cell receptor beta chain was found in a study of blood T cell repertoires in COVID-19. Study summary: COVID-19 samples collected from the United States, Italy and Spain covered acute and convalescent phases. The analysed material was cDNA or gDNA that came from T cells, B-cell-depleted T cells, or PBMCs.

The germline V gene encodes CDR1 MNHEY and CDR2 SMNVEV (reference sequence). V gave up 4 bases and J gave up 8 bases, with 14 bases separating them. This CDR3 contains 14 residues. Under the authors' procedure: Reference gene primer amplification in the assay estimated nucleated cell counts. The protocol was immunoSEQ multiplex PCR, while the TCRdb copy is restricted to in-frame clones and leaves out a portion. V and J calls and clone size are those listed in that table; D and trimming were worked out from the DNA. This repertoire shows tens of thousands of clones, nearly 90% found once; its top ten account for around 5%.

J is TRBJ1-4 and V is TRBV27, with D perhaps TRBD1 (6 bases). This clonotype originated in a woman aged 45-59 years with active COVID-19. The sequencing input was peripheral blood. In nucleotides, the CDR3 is TGTGCCAGCAGTTGGGGGCAGGGTCGGGAAAAACTGTTTTTT. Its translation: CASSWGQGREKLFF.